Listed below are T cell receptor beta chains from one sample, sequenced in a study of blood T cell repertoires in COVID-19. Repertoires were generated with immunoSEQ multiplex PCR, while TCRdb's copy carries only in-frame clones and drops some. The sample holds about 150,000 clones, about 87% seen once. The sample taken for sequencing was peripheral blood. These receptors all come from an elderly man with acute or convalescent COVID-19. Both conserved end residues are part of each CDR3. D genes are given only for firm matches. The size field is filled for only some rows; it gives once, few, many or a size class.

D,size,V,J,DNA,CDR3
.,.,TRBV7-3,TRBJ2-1,TGTGCCAGCAGCGTGACAGTCTACAATGAGCAGTTCTTC,CASSVTVYNEQFF
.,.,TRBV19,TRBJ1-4,TGTGCCAGTAAGAACAGGGAGTATGAAAAACTGTTTTTT,CASKNREYEKLFF
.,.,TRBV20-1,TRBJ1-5,TGCAGTGCTAGTATCTCCGATCAGCCCCAGCATTTT,CSASISDQPQHF
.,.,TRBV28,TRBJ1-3,TGTGCCAGCAGTTTCAGCCCAGGGACTACTGCTGGAAACACCATATATTTT,CASSFSPGTTAGNTIYF
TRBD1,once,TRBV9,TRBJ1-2,TGTGCCAGCAGCGGCGGAGGGGGCGACTATGGCTACACCTTC,CASSGGGGDYGYTF
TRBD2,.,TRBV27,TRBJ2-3,TGTGCCAGCAGTTTACAACCACCGCTACTAGCGGGAGTCTCAGATACGCAGTATTTT,CASSLQPPLLAGVSDTQYF
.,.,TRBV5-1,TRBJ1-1,TGCGCCAGCAGCTTGGACACCTGGGATGGGCAGGGCGAGTGGAACACTGAAGCTTTCTTT,CASSLDTWDGQGEWNTEAFF
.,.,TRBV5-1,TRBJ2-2,TGCGCCAGCAGCTTGGTTGGTACGGTTACCGGGGAGCTGTTTTTT,CASSLVGTVTGELFF
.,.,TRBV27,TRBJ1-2,TGTGCCAGCATCATAGACCCCGACAGAGAAAACTATGGCTACACCTTC,CASIIDPDRENYGYTF
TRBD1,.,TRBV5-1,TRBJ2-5,TGCGCCAGCAGCCCCGGGACAGGGGGAGGAGAGACCCAGTACTTC,CASSPGTGGGETQYF
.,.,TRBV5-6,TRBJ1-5,TGTGCCAGCAGCCGGTGGTCCAGGGAAAGTCAGCCCCAGCATTTT,CASSRWSRESQPQHF
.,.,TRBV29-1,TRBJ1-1,TGCAGCGTAGCGGAACTGGAAGTGAACACTGAAGCTTTCTTT,CSVAELEVNTEAFF
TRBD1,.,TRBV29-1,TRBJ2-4,TGCAGCGTTGAAACAGGGGGGATCAAAAACATTCAGTACTTC,CSVETGGIKNIQYF
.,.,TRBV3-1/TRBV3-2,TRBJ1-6,TGTGCCAGCAGCCAAGGATTGACGGGGGGGAATTCACCCCTCCACTTT,CASSQGLTGGNSPLHF
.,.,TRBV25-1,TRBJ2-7,TGTGCCAGCAGTGATCTTCTGTCCTACGAGCAGTACTTC,CASSDLLSYEQYF
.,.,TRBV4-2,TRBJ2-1,TGTGCCAGCAGCCAAGAAGGCGCGGGGATCAATGAGCAGTTCTTC,CASSQEGAGINEQFF
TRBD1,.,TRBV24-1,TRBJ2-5,TGTGCCACCAGGAGGACAGGGGAGGGAGAGACCCAGTACTTC,CATRRTGEGETQYF